This T cell receptor beta chain was recorded in a study of T cells in Graves' hyperthyroidism and ophthalmopathy. This clonotype was observed many times. TCR beta CDR3 regions were amplified from RNA transcripts. The HTBI set primed first-round TCR CDR3 RT-PCR. TCRdb independently ran MiXCR on the multiplex PCR reads; one entry per CDR3 protein. The repertoire has 480,000 or so distinct CDR3 sequences, 13% to 15% of them found once; the top ten carry less than 20%. Unmatched junction bases numbered 14, after V lost 3 bases and J lost 2 bases. CDR3 length equals 18 residues. Exclusions: uncontrolled infection, other autoimmune disease, pregnancy, lactation.

The chain combines TRBV12-3 or TRBV12-4 with TRBJ1-2, with TRBD1 matching 8 bases. This receptor was taken from a woman aged 18-29 years with Graves' hyperthyroidism. Input material: blood. The CDR3 reads CASSFQPLTGAINYGYTF. The CDR3 coding sequence is TGTGCCAGCAGTTTTCAGCCTCTGACAGGGGCGATAAACTATGGCTACACCTTC.